The 27 T cell receptor beta chains given below trace back to one sample, sequenced in a study of blood T cell repertoires in COVID-19. The method was immunoSEQ multiplex PCR; TCRdb's version includes in-frame clones alone and lacks a portion of them. Among some 300,000 clones listed, over 85% were seen once. The sequenced sample consisted of PBMCs or T cells enriched from blood (not recorded which). These receptors were obtained from a woman aged 50 to 60 who had been exposed to COVID-19.

The chain joins TRBV5-6 to TRBJ1-4, with 9 bases that match TRBD1. The CDR3 has 15 amino acids. Trimming removed 4 bases from V and 7 bases from J; junction bases left unmatched: 8. Germline CDR1 SGHDT, CDR2 YYEEEE. CDR3 coding DNA: TGTGCCAGCAGCACGGGACAGGGCCAGAGTGAAAAACTGTTTTTT. Amino acids: CASSTGQGQSEKLFF.

As for this clone: An end of the junction does not agree with germline; a read error may underlie this. J is TRBJ2-7 and V is TRBV14; the match to TRBD2 covers 11 bases. The CDR3 sequence is 16 residues long. Germline loops: CDR1 SGHDN, CDR2 FVKESK. The CDR3 coding sequence is TGTGCCAGCGGCCACCCAACTAGCGGGGGAAACTACGAGCAGTACTTC. Its translation is CASGHPTSGGNYEQYF. The full variable domain, in which reference TRBV14 and TRBJ2-7 provide the parts outside the CDR3, is EAGVTQFPSHSVIEKGQTVTLRCDPISGHDNLYWYRRVMGKEIKFLLHFVKESKQDESGMPNNRFLAERTGGTYSTLKVQPAELEDSGVYFCASGHPTSGGNYEQYFGPGTRLTVT.

This clone was detected a few times. This rearrangement joins TRBV27 to TRBJ1-6; 10 bases map to TRBD1. The V and J ends lost 5 bases and 14 bases, in that order; junction bases with no gene match: 15. The germline V gene encodes CDR1 MNHEY and CDR2 SMNVEV (reference sequence). The CDR3 length is 16 residues. The CDR3 nucleotides are TGTGCCAGCAGTCCTGGGACAGGGGCTGTTTCGGTGGCCCTCCACTTT. Its translation: CASSPGTGAVSVALHF.

This sequence joins TRBV5-1 and TRBJ2-1, with D perhaps matching TRBD2 (6 bases). CDR1 and CDR2 (germline): SGHRS, YFSETQ. This CDR3 contains 13 residues. Trimming cost V 0 bases and J 8 bases, with 9 bases left between them. The CDR3 region has the DNA TGCGCCAGCAGCTTGGGGGGCGGGGATGAGCAGTTCTTC. Translating gives CASSLGGGDEQFF.

The V gene is TRBV5-4, the J gene TRBJ2-1; 13 nucleotides agree with TRBD2. The length of the CDR3 is 18 residues. V lost 0 bases and J lost 5; bases outside the gene matches: 8. From germline, CDR1 is SGHNT and CDR2 YYREEE (reference sequence). For the CDR3, the DNA is TGTGCCAGCAGCTTGGTATTTCTCGGGACTAGCGGGAACAATGAGCAGTTCTTC. It encodes CASSLVFLGTSGNNEQFF.

This chain uses TRBV27 with TRBJ1-6; TRBD1 aligns across 7 bases. The CDR3 has 15 amino acids. Germline V gives CDR1 MNHEY, CDR2 SMNVEV (reference sequence). The V segment lost 5 bases and the J segment 9 bases; nucleotides outside the gene matches: 10. CDR3 bases: TGTGCCAGCAGTCGCGGCGAGGGGGCTGTTTCACCCCTCCACTTT. Protein product: CASSRGEGAVSPLHF.

The CDR3 bases are TGCGCCAGCAGCGATTCCGGGGGGACCGCCGGGGAGCTGTTTTTT. It translates to CASSDSGGTAGELFF. This chain links TRBV5-1 with TRBJ2-2; 7 nucleotides align to TRBD2. Losses at the gene ends were 4 bases for V and 6 bases for J; bases not matched to a gene: 9. CDR1 and CDR2 from the germline V gene are SGHRS and YFSETQ. This CDR3 comprises 15 residues.

This clone came up once. J is TRBJ2-3 and V is TRBV7-9, with TRBD2 matching over 10 bases. This CDR3 comprises 16 residues. V lost 2 bases and J lost 4; bases outside the gene matches: 6. Germline V gene data show CDR1 as SEHNR and CDR2 as FQNEAQ (reference sequence). The CDR3 loop reads CASSLRAGGLPDTQYF. DNA of the CDR3: TGTGCCAGCAGCTTAAGAGCGGGGGGGTTACCAGATACGCAGTATTTT. Filled out from reference TRBV7-9 and TRBJ2-3, the complete variable domain reads DTGVSQNPRHKITKRGQNVTFRCDPISEHNRLYWYRQTLGQGPEFLTYFQNEAQLEKSRLLSDRFSAERPKGSFSTLEIQRTEQGDSAMYLCASSLRAGGLPDTQYFGPGTRLTVL.

The chain couples TRBV3-1 (or the pseudogene TRBV3-2) to TRBJ1-2; D is perhaps TRBD1 (5 bases). There are 12 residues in the CDR3. V shed 8 bases and J shed 2 bases, with 9 bases lying between them. Germline-derived CDR1 and CDR2 are LGHDT and YNNKEL (reference sequence). This CDR3 reads CASVDRNYGYTF. Written as DNA, the CDR3 is TGTGCCAGCGTCGACAGAAACTATGGCTACACCTTC.

The CDR3 region is CASSEQGGYNSPLHF. The CDR3 DNA is TGTGCCAGCAGTGAACAGGGAGGGTATAATTCACCCCTCCACTTT. The genes are TRBV2 and TRBJ1-6; D perhaps matches TRBD1 (5 bases). The CDR3 has 15 amino acids. Germline-derived CDR1 and CDR2 are SNHLY and FYNNEI. With 2 bases removed from V and 4 bases from J, the gap between germline ends came to 9 bases.

V gene TRBV5-8 combines with J gene TRBJ2-5, with D possibly being TRBD1 (6 bases). CDR1 and CDR2 from the germline V gene are SGHTS and YDEGEE. The length of the CDR3 is 14 residues. Trimming removed 3 bases from V and 5 bases from J, with 14 bases in between. CDR3 bases: TGTGCCAGCAGCTACGGGACATCGTTGGAGACCCAGTACTTC. It translates to CASSYGTSLETQYF.

V gene TRBV3-1 (or the pseudogene TRBV3-2) combines with J gene TRBJ1-1, with D possibly being TRBD1 (5 bases). This CDR3 has 14 residues. Germline CDR1 and CDR2: LGHDT and YNNKEL (reference sequence). Trimming left V 0 bases short and J 4 bases short, with 9 bases between. The CDR3 loop is CASSQDRGGTEAFF. The CDR3 coding sequence is TGTGCCAGCAGCCAAGATCGGGGGGGCACTGAAGCTTTCTTT.

This chain links TRBV4-1 with TRBJ2-5, with 7 bases that match TRBD2. This CDR3 is built from 15 residues. From germline, CDR1 is MGHRA and CDR2 YSYEKL. J was trimmed by 4 bases and V by 4 bases; bases with no gene match: 9. The CDR3, as DNA: TGCGCCAGCAGCCTAGGGGCAGCGGGGCGAGAGACCCAGTACTTC. Amino acid sequence: CASSLGAAGRETQYF.

This clone has only one observation. The V gene is TRBV20-1, the J gene TRBJ2-7; D gene ambiguous. Trimming cost V 3 bases and J 3 bases, with 9 bases left between them. The CDR3 sequence is 12 residues long. Germline loops: CDR1 DFQATT, CDR2 SNEGSKA (reference sequence). DNA of the CDR3: TGCAGTGCTAGTATCCAGGACTACGAGCAGTACTTC. Translating gives CSASIQDYEQYF.

To note about this clone: One junction end does not reproduce the germline sequence, and a read error may be involved. This sequence joins TRBV3-1 (or the pseudogene TRBV3-2) and TRBJ1-1; 7 nucleotides match TRBD1. Germline CDR1 is LGHDT and CDR2 is YNNKEL (reference sequence). The CDR3 length is 13 residues. CDR3 DNA: TGTGCCAGCAGCCCAGGGGGGAACGCTGAAGCTTTCTTT. It encodes CASSPGGNAEAFF.

This clone has just one count. The rearrangement uses TRBV15 and TRBJ2-1; 9 bases match TRBD2. V lost 7 bases, J lost 7 bases, and 5 bases stayed unmatched. The CDR3 is 13 residues long. Germline assignment: CDR1 LNHNV and CDR2 YYDKDF (reference sequence). CDR3 sequence: CATTRGGNNEQFF. The CDR3 DNA is TGTGCCACCACGCGGGGGGGGAATAATGAGCAGTTCTTC.

The rearrangement links TRBV18 to TRBJ1-1, with D possibly being TRBD1 (5 bases). V gave up 2 bases and J gave up 6 bases, with 10 bases separating them. This CDR3 contains 13 residues. CDR1 is KGHSH, CDR2 LQKENI, per germline. DNA of the CDR3: TGTGCCAGCTCACCAGGGGTGGGGCCTGAAGCTTTCTTT. This codes for CASSPGVGPEAFF.

V and J are TRBV18 and TRBJ1-6; TRBD1 is a possible D gene (6 bases). Looked up from germline, CDR1 is KGHSH and CDR2 is LQKENI. V lost 2 bases, J lost 0 bases, and 14 bases lay in between. The CDR3 totals 18 residues. The CDR3 protein is CASSPGTMKSSYNSPLHF. CDR3 bases: TGTGCCAGCTCACCAGGGACAATGAAGAGCTCCTATAATTCACCCCTCCACTTT.

This CDR3 reads CASNYDREYTEAFF. CDR3 nucleotide sequence: TGTGCCAGTAATTACGACAGGGAATACACTGAAGCTTTCTTT. V is TRBV19 and J is TRBJ1-1; 7 bases match TRBD1. CDR1 is LNHDA and CDR2 is SQIVND in the germline V gene (reference sequence). V was clipped by 7 bases and J by 3 bases; unmatched bases: 8. The CDR3 is made up of 14 amino acids.

The chain carries TRBV3-1 (or the pseudogene TRBV3-2) and TRBJ2-1; 16 bases are a match to TRBD2. The CDR3 length is 19 residues. Unmatched junction bases numbered 10, after V lost 1 base and J lost 7 bases. CDR1 and CDR2 (germline): LGHDT, YNNKEL (reference sequence). The chain's CDR3 is CASSQVTPGLAGGLNEQFF. In nucleotides, the CDR3 is TGTGCCAGCAGCCAAGTTACACCGGGACTAGCGGGGGGGCTTAATGAGCAGTTCTTC.

The chain combines TRBV4-1 with TRBJ1-5; 7 bases match TRBD1. Germline lookup yields CDR1 MGHRA and CDR2 YSYEKL. Trimming at V came to 1 base and at J to 1 base, leaving 10 bases not matched to a gene. The CDR3 consists of 18 residues. In DNA form, the CDR3 reads TGCGCCAGCAGCCAAGGGTCAGGGGGTGGTTGGAGCAATCAGCCCCAGCATTTT. Protein product: CASSQGSGGGWSNQPQHF.

V gene TRBV23-1 combines with J gene TRBJ1-5; TRBD1 is a possible D gene (6 bases). TRBV23-1 falls under the ORF class, with uncertain function. V lost 6 bases and J lost 2, with 14 bases in between. The CDR3 sequence is 15 residues long. This chain's CDR3 is CASSLVGGGNQPQHF. DNA of the CDR3: TGCGCCAGCAGCCTCGTAGGGGGGGGCAATCAGCCCCAGCATTTT.

The chain carries TRBV3-1 (or the pseudogene TRBV3-2) and TRBJ1-1; the match to TRBD1 covers 9 bases. This CDR3 spans 15 amino acids. Unmatched junction bases numbered 8, after V lost 4 bases and J lost 5 bases. Germline assignment: CDR1 LGHDT and CDR2 YNNKEL (reference sequence). CDR3: CASSLTDRGYTEAFF. The CDR3 bases are TGTGCCAGCAGCCTCACCGACAGGGGGTATACTGAAGCTTTCTTT.

The V call is TRBV13, the J call TRBJ2-7; 10 nucleotides match TRBD1. CDR1 is PRHDT and CDR2 is FYEKMQ in the germline V gene (reference sequence). The length of the CDR3 is 15 residues. V shed 4 bases, J shed 7 bases, and the junction held 10 bases outside the gene matches. This CDR3 reads CASSSQRDRGREQYF. In DNA, the CDR3 is TGTGCCAGCAGCTCGCAACGGGACAGGGGCCGAGAGCAGTACTTC.

The V call is TRBV6-5, the J call TRBJ2-2; D gene ambiguous. The V gene lost 8 bases and the J gene lost 1 base, with 11 bases spanning the gap. Germline V CDR1 and CDR2: MNHEY, SVGAGI. This CDR3 has 14 residues. The CDR3 is CASRGLGNTGELFF. In DNA, the CDR3 is TGTGCCAGCCGAGGTTTGGGGAACACCGGGGAGCTGTTTTTT.

V and J are TRBV28 and TRBJ2-7; TRBD2 matches at 9 bases. Germline CDR1 is MDHEN and CDR2 is SYDVKM. The CDR3 sequence is 16 residues long. The V and J ends lost 3 bases and 6 bases, in that order; junction bases with no gene match: 12. The CDR3 loop reads CASSFLTSGSWVEQYF. The CDR3 bases are TGTGCCAGCAGTTTCCTGACTAGCGGAAGCTGGGTCGAGCAGTACTTC.

The V gene is TRBV21-1, the J gene TRBJ2-4; the DNA was not compared with TRBD1, the D call given in the table. TRBV21-1 is shown as a pseudogene. CDR3 size: 18 residues. This chain's CDR3 is CASSKGEQGEEAKNIQYF. The CDR3 DNA sequence: TGTGCCAGCAGCAAAGGGGAACAGGGGGAAGAGGCCAAAAACATTCAGTACTTC.